The next 10 T cell receptor beta chains were all read from a single sample in a study of blood T cell repertoires in COVID-19. Sequenced by immunoSEQ multiplex PCR; TCRdb stores in-frame clones only, minus some. The sample shows about 300,000 clones, 89% of them seen only once. The specimen was PBMCs or T cells enriched from blood (not recorded which). These receptors were obtained from a woman in her forties or fifties who had been exposed to COVID-19.

The chain uses TRBV7-6 and TRBJ2-3; 9 nucleotides line up with TRBD2. V was clipped by 2 bases and J by 0 bases; unmatched bases: 12. The CDR3 spans 19 residues. CDR1 SGHVS and CDR2 FNYEAQ come from the germline V gene. CDR3 coding DNA: TGTGCCAGCAGCTTATCCCTTCGCGGGGGGGGGCCTAGCACAGATACGCAGTATTTT. It yields the protein CASSLSLRGGGPSTDTQYF.

V usage is TRBV4-2 and J usage is TRBJ2-7; 8 nucleotides align to TRBD2. Germline V gene data show CDR1 as LGHNA and CDR2 as YNFKEQ. CDR3 length: 17 residues. The J segment lost 2 bases and the V segment lost 0 bases, leaving 9 bases of the junction unmatched. Written as DNA, the CDR3 is TGTGCCAGCAGCCAAGATTTGGGGCGGGGGGATACCTACGAGCAGTACTTC. Amino acids: CASSQDLGRGDTYEQYF.

This clone was found a few times. The chain carries TRBV30 and TRBJ1-3; no reliable D call. The germline CDR1 and CDR2 sequences are GTSNPN and SVGIG (reference sequence). Deletions cut 6 bases from V and 0 bases from J, with 9 bases between. This CDR3 spans 13 amino acids. Here the CDR3 DNA reads TGTGCCTGCGTATTTAGCTCTGGAAACACCATATATTTT. Translating it yields CACVFSSGNTIYF.

The genes are TRBV5-1 and TRBJ1-6, with D possibly being TRBD1 (5 bases). Germline V gene lookup returns CDR1 SGHRS and CDR2 YFSETQ. The CDR3 spans 15 residues. Trimming stripped 4 bases from V and 7 bases from J, with 15 bases between. Here the CDR3 DNA reads TGCGCCAGCAGCCGGTGGGGGGGATCCAATTCACCCCTCCACTTT. Translated: CASSRWGGSNSPLHF.

The chain carries TRBV29-1 and TRBJ2-3, with D perhaps matching TRBD2 (5 bases). The CDR3 has 15 amino acids. The germline CDR1 and CDR2 sequences are SQVTM and ANQGSEA. Trimming removed 6 bases from V and 2 bases from J, with 18 bases in between. The CDR3 region is CSVIYAGDNTDTQYF. For the CDR3, the DNA is TGCAGCGTCATCTACGCCGGGGATAACACAGATACGCAGTATTTT.

The rearrangement links TRBV11-3 to TRBJ1-3; 8 nucleotides match TRBD1. The CDR3 consists of 15 residues. V lost 5 bases and J lost 3; bases outside the gene matches: 6. Germline CDR1 and CDR2: SGHNT and YENEEA. CDR3 sequence (DNA): TGTGCCAGCAGCCCCGGACAGGGCCGTGGAAACACCATATATTTT. Its translation: CASSPGQGRGNTIYF.

CDR3 in amino acids: CAISADRNQETQYF. The CDR3 DNA reads TGTGCCATCAGTGCAGACAGAAACCAAGAGACCCAGTACTTC. The chain joins TRBV10-3 to TRBJ2-5; maybe TRBD1 (5 bases). CDR1 and CDR2 from the germline V gene are ENHRY and SYGVKD. V lost 4 bases and J lost 0, with 9 bases in between. There are 14 residues in the CDR3.

At least ten counts were recorded for this clone. This chain links TRBV11-2 with TRBJ1-1, with D possibly matching TRBD1 (5 bases). Germline CDR1 and CDR2: SGHAT and FQNNGV. Trimming stripped 3 bases from V and 4 bases from J, with 15 bases between. The CDR3 loop spans 15 amino acids. In DNA, the CDR3 is TGTGCCAGCAGCTTTAACGGAGGGGCAATCACTGAAGCTTTCTTT. Its translation: CASSFNGGAITEAFF.

The CDR3 protein is CASSQDDRAVHYGYTF. The DNA of the CDR3 is TGCGCCAGCAGCCAAGATGACAGGGCAGTACACTATGGCTACACCTTC. V gene TRBV4-1 combines with J gene TRBJ1-2; 7 bases match TRBD1. Trimming took 0 bases from V and 3 from J; bases not matched to a gene: 7. The CDR3 covers 16 residues. Germline lookup yields CDR1 MGHRA and CDR2 YSYEKL.

The chain joins TRBV2 to TRBJ2-3, with TRBD1 identical over 9 bases. V lost 4 bases and J lost 4; bases outside the gene matches: 6. In germline, CDR1 is SNHLY, CDR2 FYNNEI. The CDR3 sequence is 15 residues long. In nucleotides, the CDR3 is TGTGCCAGCAGTGTACAGGGGGCTAGGGCAGATACGCAGTATTTT. Translation: CASSVQGARADTQYF.